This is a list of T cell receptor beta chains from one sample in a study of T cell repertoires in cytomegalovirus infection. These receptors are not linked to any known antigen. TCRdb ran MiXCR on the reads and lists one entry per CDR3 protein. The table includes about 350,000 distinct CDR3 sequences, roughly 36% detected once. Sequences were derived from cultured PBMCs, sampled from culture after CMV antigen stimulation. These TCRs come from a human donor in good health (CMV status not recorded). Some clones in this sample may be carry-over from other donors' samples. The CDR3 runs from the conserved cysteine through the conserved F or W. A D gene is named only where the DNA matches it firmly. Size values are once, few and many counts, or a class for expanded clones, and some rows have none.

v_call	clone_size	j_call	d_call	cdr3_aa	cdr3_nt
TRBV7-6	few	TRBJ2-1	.	CASSEGGPAAYNEQFF	TGTGCCAGCAGCGAAGGGGGGCCAGCAGCCTACAATGAGCAGTTCTTC
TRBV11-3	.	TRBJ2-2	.	CASSLTRARLANTGELFF	TGTGCCAGCAGCTTAACTCGGGCAAGACTCGCGAACACCGGGGAGCTGTTTTTT
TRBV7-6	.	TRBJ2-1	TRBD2	CASSFPGTSTGEQFF	TGTGCCAGCAGCTTCCCGGGGACTAGTACGGGTGAGCAGTTCTTC
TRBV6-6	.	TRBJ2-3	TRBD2	CASSYNGREGDTQYF	TGTGCCAGCAGTTATAACGGGAGGGAGGGAGATACGCAGTATTTT
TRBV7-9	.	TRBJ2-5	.	CASSRNLGSQETQYF	TGTGCCAGCAGCCGAAATCTCGGCAGCCAAGAGACCCAGTACTTC
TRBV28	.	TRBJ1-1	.	CASRPHRGGRTEAFF	TGTGCCAGCAGACCACACCGTGGGGGCAGGACTGAAGCTTTCTTT
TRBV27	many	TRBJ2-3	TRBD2	CASSSRTSGTSTDTQYF	TGTGCCAGCAGTTCCAGGACTAGCGGGACTAGCACAGATACGCAGTATTTT
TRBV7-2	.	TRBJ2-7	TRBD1	CASSRGQAPYEQYF	TGTGCCAGCAGCCGGGGACAGGCACCCTACGAGCAGTACTTC
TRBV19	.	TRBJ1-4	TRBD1	CASSRDRGSEKLFF	TGTGCCAGTAGTAGGGACAGGGGGAGCGAAAAACTGTTTTTT
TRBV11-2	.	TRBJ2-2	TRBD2	CASSKGAGGRTGELFF	TGTGCCAGCAGCAAAGGAGCGGGGGGAAGGACCGGGGAGCTGTTTTTT
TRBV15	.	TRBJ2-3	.	CATSRDYRERTDTQYF	TGTGCCACCAGCAGAGACTACCGGGAACGCACAGATACGCAGTATTTT
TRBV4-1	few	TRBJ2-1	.	CASSQEGLGEQFF	TGCGCCAGCAGCCAAGAGGGCCTTGGCGAGCAGTTCTTC
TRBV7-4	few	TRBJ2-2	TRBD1	CASSPRTGFTGELFF	TGTGCCAGCAGCCCTCGGACAGGGTTTACCGGGGAGCTGTTTTTT
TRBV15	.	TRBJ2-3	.	CATSRGTGDTQYF	TGTGCCACCAGCAGAGGGACGGGAGATACGCAGTATTTT
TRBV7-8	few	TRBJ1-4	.	CASSPYRDPTNEKLFF	TGTGCCAGCAGCCCGTACAGGGATCCAACTAATGAAAAACTGTTTTTT
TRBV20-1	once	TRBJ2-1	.	CSARGGIDGDTEQFF	TGCAGTGCCAGGGGAGGCATTGACGGGGACACGGAGCAGTTCTTC
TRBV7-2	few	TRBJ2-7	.	CASRPQGAYEQYF	TGTGCCAGCAGGCCACAGGGAGCTTACGAGCAGTACTTC
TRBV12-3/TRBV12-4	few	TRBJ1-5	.	CASSPDAIYSNQPQHF	TGTGCCAGCAGTCCGGACGCGATCTATAGCAATCAGCCCCAGCATTTT
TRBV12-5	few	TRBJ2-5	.	CASGLRVPETQYF	TGTGCTAGTGGTCTGAGGGTCCCAGAGACCCAGTACTTC
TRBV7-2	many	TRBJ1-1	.	CASSLRTMNTEAFF	TGTGCCAGCAGCTTGCGGACAATGAACACTGAAGCTTTCTTT
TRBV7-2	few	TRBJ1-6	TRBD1	CASSTPGQGNSPLHF	TGTGCCAGCAGCACCCCGGGACAGGGGAATTCACCCCTCCACTTT
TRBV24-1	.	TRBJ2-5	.	CATSSSVGETQYF	TGTGCCACCAGTTCGTCAGTAGGAGAGACCCAGTACTTC
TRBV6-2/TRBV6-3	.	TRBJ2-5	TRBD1	CASFRTGQGRETQYF	TGTGCCAGCTTCCGGACGGGACAGGGGAGAGAGACCCAGTACTTC
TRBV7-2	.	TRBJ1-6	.	CASSLSTDGPPLHF	TGTGCCAGCAGTTTATCAACGGACGGTCCACCCCTCCACTTT
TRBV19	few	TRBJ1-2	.	CASSKDRYPFYGYTF	TGTGCCAGTAGTAAGGACCGGTATCCGTTCTATGGCTACACCTTC
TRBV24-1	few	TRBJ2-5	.	CATSDGGQETQYF	TGTGCCACCAGTGATGGGGGGCAAGAGACCCAGTACTTC
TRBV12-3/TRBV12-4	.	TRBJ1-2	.	CASSRGAGDGYTF	TGTGCCAGCAGCCGAGGGGCAGGCGATGGCTACACCTTC
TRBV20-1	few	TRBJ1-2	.	CSARDFREGYGYTF	TGCAGTGCTAGAGATTTCAGAGAAGGGTATGGCTACACCTTC
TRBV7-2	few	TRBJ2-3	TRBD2	CASSYRGLASTDTQYF	TGTGCCAGCAGCTACCGGGGACTAGCGAGCACAGATACGCAGTATTTT
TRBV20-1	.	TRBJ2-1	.	CSAHRTYNEQFF	TGCAGTGCTCACAGGACCTACAATGAGCAGTTCTTC
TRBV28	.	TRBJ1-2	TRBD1	CASSSTGQGGSYGYTF	TGTGCCAGCAGTTCAACTGGACAGGGCGGGAGCTATGGCTACACCTTC
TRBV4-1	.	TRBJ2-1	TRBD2	CASSQASSGSRHNEQFF	TGCGCCAGCAGCCAGGCATCTAGCGGGAGCCGACACAATGAGCAGTTCTTC
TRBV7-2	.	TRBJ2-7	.	CASSVGRLYEQYF	TGTGCCAGCAGCGTAGGTAGGCTCTACGAGCAGTACTTC
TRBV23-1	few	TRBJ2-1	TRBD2	CASSQSKREGRNEQFF	TGCGCCAGCAGTCAATCGAAACGGGAGGGCCGGAATGAGCAGTTCTTC
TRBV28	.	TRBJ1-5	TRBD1	CASSLGPTGLDQPQHF	TGTGCCAGCAGTTTGGGACCGACAGGGTTGGATCAGCCCCAGCATTTT
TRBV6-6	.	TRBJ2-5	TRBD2	CASSYSVSSGSRETQYF	TGTGCCAGCAGTTACTCGGTCTCTAGCGGGAGTAGAGAGACCCAGTACTTC
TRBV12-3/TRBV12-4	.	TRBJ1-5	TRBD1	CASSPGTGVSQHF	TGTGCCAGCAGTCCCGGGACAGGGGTCTCCCAGCATTTT
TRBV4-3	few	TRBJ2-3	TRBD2	CASSQDASGSFGPQDTQYF	TGCGCCAGCAGCCAAGATGCTAGCGGGAGTTTTGGCCCACAGGATACGCAGTATTTT
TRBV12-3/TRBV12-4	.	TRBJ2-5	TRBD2	CASSPLAGGPGLETQYF	TGTGCCAGCAGTCCACTAGCGGGAGGGCCAGGTCTGGAGACCCAGTACTTC
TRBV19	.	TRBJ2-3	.	CASKGRNTQYF	TGTGCCAGTAAGGGTAGGAATACGCAGTATTTT
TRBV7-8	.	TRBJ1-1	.	CASSGGVKTEAFF	TGTGCCAGCAGTGGAGGGGTTAAGACAGAAGCTTTCTTT
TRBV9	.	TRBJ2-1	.	CASQSGENFYNEQFF	TGTGCCAGTCAATCGGGCGAAAACTTCTACAATGAGCAGTTCTTC
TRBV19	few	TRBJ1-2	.	CASSGTMGRRLIYGYTF	TGTGCCAGTAGTGGAACAATGGGCAGGCGGCTAATCTATGGCTACACCTTC
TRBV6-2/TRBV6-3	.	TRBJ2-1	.	CASTAAGGLLAGDYNEQFF	TGTGCCAGCACCGCCGCAGGGGGCTTGTTAGCGGGTGACTACAATGAGCAGTTCTTC
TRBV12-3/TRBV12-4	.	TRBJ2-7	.	CASSHTGEGVEQYF	TGTGCCAGCAGTCACACAGGGGAGGGGGTCGAGCAGTACTTC
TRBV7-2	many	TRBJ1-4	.	CASSLIWEPNEKLFF	TGTGCCAGCAGCTTAATCTGGGAACCTAATGAAAAACTGTTTTTT
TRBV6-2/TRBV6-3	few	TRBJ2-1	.	CASSYSKENEQFF	TGTGCCAGCAGTTACTCGAAAGAAAATGAGCAGTTCTTC
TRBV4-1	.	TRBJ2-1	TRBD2	CASSRPGTSGRPNGDGFEFF	TGCGCCAGCAGCCGACCCGGGACTAGCGGGAGACCTAACGGGGACGGGTTCGAGTTCTTC
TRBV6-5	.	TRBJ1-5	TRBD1	CASSTGTANQPQHF	TGTGCCAGCAGCACAGGGACAGCTAATCAGCCCCAGCATTTT
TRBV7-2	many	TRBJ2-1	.	CASSFFAEYEQFF	TGTGCCAGCAGCTTCTTCGCAGAGTATGAGCAGTTCTTC
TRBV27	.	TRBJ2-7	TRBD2	CASSTGTSPYYEQYF	TGTGCCAGCAGTACAGGGACTAGCCCTTACTACGAGCAGTACTTC
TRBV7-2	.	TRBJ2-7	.	CASSLGAGPSSYEQYF	TGTGCCAGCAGCTTAGGGGCGGGACCGAGCTCCTACGAGCAGTACTTC
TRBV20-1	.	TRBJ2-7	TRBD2	CSASSGMGYEQYF	TGCAGTGCTTCTAGCGGGATGGGATACGAGCAGTACTTC
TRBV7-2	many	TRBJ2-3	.	CASSLLTDTQYF	TGTGCCAGCAGTCTCCTTACAGATACGCAGTATTTT